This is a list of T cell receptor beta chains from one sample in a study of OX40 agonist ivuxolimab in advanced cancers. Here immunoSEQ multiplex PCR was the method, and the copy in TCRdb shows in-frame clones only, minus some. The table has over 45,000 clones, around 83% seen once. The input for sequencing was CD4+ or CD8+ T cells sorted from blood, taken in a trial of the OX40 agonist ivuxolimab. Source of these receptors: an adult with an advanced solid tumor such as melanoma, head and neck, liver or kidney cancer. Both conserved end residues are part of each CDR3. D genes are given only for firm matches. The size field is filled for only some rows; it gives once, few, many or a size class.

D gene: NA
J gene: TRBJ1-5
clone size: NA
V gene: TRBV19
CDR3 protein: CASHGSYNQPQHF
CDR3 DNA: TGTGCCAGTCACGGGAGCTACAATCAGCCCCAGCATTTT

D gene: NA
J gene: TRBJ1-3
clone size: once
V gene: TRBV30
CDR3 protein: CAWSGGRIFSGNTIYF
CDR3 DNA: TGTGCCTGGAGTGGTGGCAGGATCTTCTCTGGAAACACCATATATTTT

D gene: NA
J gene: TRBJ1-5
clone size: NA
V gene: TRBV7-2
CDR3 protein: CASSLLQGYQPQHF
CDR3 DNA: TGTGCCAGCAGCTTATTGCAGGGCTATCAGCCCCAGCATTTT

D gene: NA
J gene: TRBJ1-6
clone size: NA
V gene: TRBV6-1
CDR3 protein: CASREGPDSPLHF
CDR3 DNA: TGTGCCAGCAGGGAGGGACCAGATTCACCCCTCCACTTT

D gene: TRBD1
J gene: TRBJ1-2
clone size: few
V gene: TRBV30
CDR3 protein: CAWSRGQGEGYTF
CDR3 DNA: TGTGCCTGGAGCAGGGGACAGGGCGAAGGCTACACCTTC

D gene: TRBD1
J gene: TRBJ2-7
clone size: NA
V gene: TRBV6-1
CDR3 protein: CASTVGQGDEQYF
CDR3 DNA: TGTGCCAGCACCGTGGGACAGGGGGACGAGCAGTACTTC

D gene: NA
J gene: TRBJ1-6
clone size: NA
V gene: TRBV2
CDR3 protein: CASRSRAANSPLHF
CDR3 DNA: TGTGCCAGCAGATCCAGGGCCGCCAATTCACCCCTCCACTTT

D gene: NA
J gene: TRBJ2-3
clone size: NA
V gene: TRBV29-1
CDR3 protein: CSVVEGSRDTQYF
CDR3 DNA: TGCAGCGTTGTAGAGGGGAGTCGAGATACGCAGTATTTT

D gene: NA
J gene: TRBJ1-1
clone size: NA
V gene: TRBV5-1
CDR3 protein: CASSSAQWSTEAFF
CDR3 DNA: TGCGCCAGCAGCTCCGCTCAGTGGTCCACTGAAGCTTTCTTT

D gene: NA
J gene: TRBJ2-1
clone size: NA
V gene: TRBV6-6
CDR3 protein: CASGGSNEQFF
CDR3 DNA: TGTGCCAGCGGGGGCAGCAATGAGCAGTTCTTC

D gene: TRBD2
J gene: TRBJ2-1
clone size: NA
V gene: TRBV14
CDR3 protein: CASSQELLAGGSYNEQFF
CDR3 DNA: TGTGCCAGCAGCCAAGAACTACTAGCGGGAGGGAGCTACAATGAGCAGTTCTTC

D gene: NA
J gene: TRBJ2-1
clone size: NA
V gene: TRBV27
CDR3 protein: CASSSLDSDEQFF
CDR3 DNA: TGTGCCAGCAGTTCTCTCGACTCCGATGAGCAGTTCTTC

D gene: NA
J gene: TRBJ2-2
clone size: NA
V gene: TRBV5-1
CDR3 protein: CASSLESIGGSTGELFF
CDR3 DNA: TGCGCCAGCAGCTTGGAGTCTATAGGGGGAAGCACCGGGGAGCTGTTTTTT

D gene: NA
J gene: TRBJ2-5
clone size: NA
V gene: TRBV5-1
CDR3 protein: CASSLDPEETQYF
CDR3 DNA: TGCGCCAGCAGCTTGGATCCTGAAGAGACCCAGTACTTC

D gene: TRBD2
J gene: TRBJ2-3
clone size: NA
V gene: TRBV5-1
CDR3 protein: CASSLTSEADTQYF
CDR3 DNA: TGCGCCAGCAGCTTGACTAGCGAGGCAGATACGCAGTATTTT

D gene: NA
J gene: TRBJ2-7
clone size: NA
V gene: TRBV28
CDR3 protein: CASRTPSPTYEQYF
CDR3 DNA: TGTGCCAGCAGAACCCCGAGTCCCACCTACGAGCAGTACTTC

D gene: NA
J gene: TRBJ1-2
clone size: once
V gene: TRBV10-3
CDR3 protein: CAISESGGLGYTF
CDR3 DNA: TGTGCCATCAGTGAGTCCGGGGGGCTAGGCTACACCTTC

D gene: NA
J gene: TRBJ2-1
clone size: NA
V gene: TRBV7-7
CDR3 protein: CASSLGDYNEQFF
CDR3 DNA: TGTGCTAGCAGCTTAGGGGACTACAATGAGCAGTTCTTC

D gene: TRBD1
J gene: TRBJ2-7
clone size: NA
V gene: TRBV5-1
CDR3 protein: CASSTLTGGNEQYF
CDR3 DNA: TGCGCCAGCAGCACACTGACAGGGGGCAATGAGCAGTACTTC

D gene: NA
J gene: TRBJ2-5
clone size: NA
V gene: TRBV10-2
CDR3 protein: CASSEGREQTQYF
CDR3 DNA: TGCGCCAGCAGTGAAGGCAGGGAACAGACCCAGTACTTC

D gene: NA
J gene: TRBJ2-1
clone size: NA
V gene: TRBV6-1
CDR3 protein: CASSETGGAYNEQFF
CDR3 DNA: TGTGCCAGCAGTGAAACAGGGGGGGCCTACAATGAGCAGTTCTTC

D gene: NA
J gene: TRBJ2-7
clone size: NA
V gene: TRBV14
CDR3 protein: CASSQASGGQQYF
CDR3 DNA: TGTGCCAGCAGCCAAGCGTCTGGCGGGCAGCAGTACTTC

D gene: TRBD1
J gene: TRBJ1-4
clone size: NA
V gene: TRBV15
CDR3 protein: CATSRDRRTGTEKLFF
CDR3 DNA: TGTGCCACCAGCAGAGATCGACGGACAGGGACTGAAAAACTGTTTTTT

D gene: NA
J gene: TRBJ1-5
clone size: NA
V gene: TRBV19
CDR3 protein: CASSRESNQPQHF
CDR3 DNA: TGTGCCAGTAGTAGGGAGAGCAATCAGCCCCAGCATTTT

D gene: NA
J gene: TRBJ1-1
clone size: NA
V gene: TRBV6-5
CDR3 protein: CASSYERNTEAFF
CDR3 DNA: TGTGCCAGCAGTTACGAAAGGAACACTGAAGCTTTCTTT

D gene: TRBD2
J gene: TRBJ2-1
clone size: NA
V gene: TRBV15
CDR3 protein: CATSGGTSGAYNEQFF
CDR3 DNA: TGTGCCACCAGCGGCGGGACTAGCGGAGCCTACAATGAGCAGTTCTTC

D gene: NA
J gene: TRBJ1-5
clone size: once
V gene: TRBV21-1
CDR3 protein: CASSKRWRGGQPQHF
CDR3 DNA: TGTGCCAGCAGCAAAAGGTGGAGAGGAGGACAGCCCCAGCATTTT

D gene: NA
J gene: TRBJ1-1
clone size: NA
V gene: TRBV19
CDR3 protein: CASSNPGVFWPEAFF
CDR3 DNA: TGTGCCAGTAGTAACCCGGGAGTTTTTTGGCCTGAAGCTTTCTTT

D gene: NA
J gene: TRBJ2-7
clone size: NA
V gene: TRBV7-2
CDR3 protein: CASHWANGNEQYF
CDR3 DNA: TGTGCCAGCCACTGGGCTAACGGGAACGAGCAGTACTTC

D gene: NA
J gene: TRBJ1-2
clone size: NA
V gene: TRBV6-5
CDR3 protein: CASSASENYGYTF
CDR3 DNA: TGTGCCAGCAGTGCCAGCGAAAACTATGGCTACACCTTC

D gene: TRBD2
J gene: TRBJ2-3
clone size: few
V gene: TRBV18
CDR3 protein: CASSPERGRHTQYF
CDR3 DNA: TGTGCCAGCTCACCCGAGCGGGGGCGTCATACGCAGTATTTT

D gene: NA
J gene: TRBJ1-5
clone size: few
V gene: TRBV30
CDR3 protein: CAWAQYSNQPQHF
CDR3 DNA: TGTGCCTGGGCTCAGTATAGCAATCAGCCCCAGCATTTT

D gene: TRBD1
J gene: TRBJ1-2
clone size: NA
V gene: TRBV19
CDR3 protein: CASSPPDRVVYGYTF
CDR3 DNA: TGTGCCAGTAGTCCTCCCGACAGGGTCGTTTATGGCTACACCTTC

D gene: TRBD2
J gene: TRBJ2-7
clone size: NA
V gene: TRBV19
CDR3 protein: CARPTGGPNYEQYF
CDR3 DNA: TGTGCCAGGCCCACGGGAGGGCCGAACTACGAGCAGTACTTC

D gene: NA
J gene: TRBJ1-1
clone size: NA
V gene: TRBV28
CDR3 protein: CASSIPGQGRTEAFF
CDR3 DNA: TGTGCCAGCAGTATACCAGGTCAGGGCAGAACTGAAGCTTTCTTT

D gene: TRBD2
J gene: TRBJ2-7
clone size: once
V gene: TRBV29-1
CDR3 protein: CSVSSPTSGSFSEQYF
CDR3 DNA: TGCAGCGTTTCCTCCCCGACTAGCGGGAGTTTCTCCGAGCAGTACTTC

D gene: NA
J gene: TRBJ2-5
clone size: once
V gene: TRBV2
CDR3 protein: CASKGGGETQYF
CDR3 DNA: TGTGCCAGCAAGGGGGGCGGCGAGACCCAGTACTTC

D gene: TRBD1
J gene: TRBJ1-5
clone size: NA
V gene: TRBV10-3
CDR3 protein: CASSTGDSNQPQHF
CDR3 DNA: TGTGCCAGCTCGACAGGGGATAGCAATCAGCCCCAGCATTTT

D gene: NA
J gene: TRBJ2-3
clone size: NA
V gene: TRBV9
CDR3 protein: CASSVEHTDTQYF
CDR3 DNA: TGTGCCAGCAGCGTAGAGCACACAGATACGCAGTATTTT

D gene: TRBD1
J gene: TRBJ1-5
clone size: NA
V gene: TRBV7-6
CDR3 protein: CASSLGPGGAGQPQHF
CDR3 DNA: TGTGCCAGCAGCTTAGGACCAGGGGGCGCAGGGCAGCCCCAGCATTTT

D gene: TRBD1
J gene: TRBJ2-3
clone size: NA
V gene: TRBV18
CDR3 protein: CASSPTGGQADTQYF
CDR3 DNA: TGTGCCAGCTCACCGACAGGCGGACAGGCAGATACGCAGTATTTT

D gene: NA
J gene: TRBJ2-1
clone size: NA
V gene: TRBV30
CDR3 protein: CAWSLRVYEQFF
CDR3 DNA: TGTGCCTGGAGTCTGCGGGTTTATGAGCAGTTCTTC

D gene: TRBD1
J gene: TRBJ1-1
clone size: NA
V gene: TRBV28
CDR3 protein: CASGTGISLFSAFF
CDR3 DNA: TGTGCCAGCGGGACAGGGATTTCTTTGTTCTCGGCTTTCTTT

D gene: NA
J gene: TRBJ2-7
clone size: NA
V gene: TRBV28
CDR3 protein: CASSFTQSGRPTYEQYF
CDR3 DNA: TGTGCCAGCAGTTTTACACAGTCGGGGCGCCCCACCTACGAGCAGTACTTC

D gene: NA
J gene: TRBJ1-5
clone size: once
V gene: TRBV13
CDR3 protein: CASSLTGRQPQHF
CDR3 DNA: TGTGCCAGCAGCTTAACCGGGCGACAGCCCCAGCATTTT

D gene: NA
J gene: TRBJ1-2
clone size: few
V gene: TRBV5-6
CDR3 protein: CASSLRGSYGYTF
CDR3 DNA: TGTGCCAGCAGCTTAAGGGGAAGCTATGGCTACACCTTC

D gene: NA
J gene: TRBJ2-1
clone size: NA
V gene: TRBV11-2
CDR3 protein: CASSLVDNEQFF
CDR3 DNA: TGTGCCAGCAGCCTGGTAGACAATGAGCAGTTCTTC

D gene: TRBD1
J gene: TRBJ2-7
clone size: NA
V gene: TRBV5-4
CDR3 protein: CASSWDRAYEQYF
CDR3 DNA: TGTGCCAGCAGCTGGGACAGGGCCTACGAGCAGTACTTC

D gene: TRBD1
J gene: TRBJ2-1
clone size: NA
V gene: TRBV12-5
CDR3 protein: CASGWGDRGAQDEQFF
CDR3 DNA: TGTGCTAGTGGTTGGGGGGACAGGGGCGCCCAGGATGAGCAGTTCTTC

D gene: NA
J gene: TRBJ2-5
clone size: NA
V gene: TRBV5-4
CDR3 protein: CASSLASYQETQYF
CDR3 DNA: TGTGCCAGCAGCTTGGCCTCCTACCAAGAGACCCAGTACTTC

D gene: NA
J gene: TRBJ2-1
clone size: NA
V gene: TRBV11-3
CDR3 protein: CASSLLAVNEQFF
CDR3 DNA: TGTGCCAGCAGCTTATTAGCGGTTAATGAGCAGTTCTTC